This T cell receptor beta chain originates from a study of blood T cell repertoires in COVID-19. As for the study in general: The origin of the acute and convalescent COVID-19 samples was the United States, Italy and Spain.

Per the study methods: Estimated nucleated cell counts came from reference gene primer amplification. The repertoire was sequenced with immunoSEQ multiplex PCR; TCRdb's copy has only in-frame clones and lacks some. The DNA was the basis for D and trimming; V, J and clone size are from that table. The sample includes about 400,000 clones, about 88% of them seen just once. In its sample, this clone was seen once. The V segment lost 3 bases and the J segment 10 bases; nucleotides outside the gene matches: 9. CDR3 size: 15 residues. Germline V gives CDR1 MNHNS, CDR2 SASEGT. This clonotype was sampled from a human donor in a cohort sampled during active COVID-19. The sample was peripheral blood. This chain connects TRBV6-1 to TRBJ2-4, with 10 bases fitting TRBD1. The CDR3 DNA sequence: TGTGCCAGCAGTGAGGAAGGACAGGGGGGCGAAATTCAGTACTTC. Translating gives CASSEEGQGGEIQYF.